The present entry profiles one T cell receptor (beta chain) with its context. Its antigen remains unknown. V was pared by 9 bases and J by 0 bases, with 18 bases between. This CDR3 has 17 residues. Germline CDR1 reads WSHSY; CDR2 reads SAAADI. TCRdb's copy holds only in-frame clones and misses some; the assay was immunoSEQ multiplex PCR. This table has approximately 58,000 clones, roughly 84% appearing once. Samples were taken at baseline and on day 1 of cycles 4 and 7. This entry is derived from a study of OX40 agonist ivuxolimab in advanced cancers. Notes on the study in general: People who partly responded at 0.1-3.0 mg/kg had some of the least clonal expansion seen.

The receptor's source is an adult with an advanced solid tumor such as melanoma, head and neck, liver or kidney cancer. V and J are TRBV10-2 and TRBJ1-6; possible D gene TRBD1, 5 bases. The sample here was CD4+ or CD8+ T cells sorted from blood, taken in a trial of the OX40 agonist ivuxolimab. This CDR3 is CASYSGRMSSYNSPLHF. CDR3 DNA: TGCGCCAGTTACTCGGGACGGATGAGCTCCTATAATTCACCCCTCCACTTT.